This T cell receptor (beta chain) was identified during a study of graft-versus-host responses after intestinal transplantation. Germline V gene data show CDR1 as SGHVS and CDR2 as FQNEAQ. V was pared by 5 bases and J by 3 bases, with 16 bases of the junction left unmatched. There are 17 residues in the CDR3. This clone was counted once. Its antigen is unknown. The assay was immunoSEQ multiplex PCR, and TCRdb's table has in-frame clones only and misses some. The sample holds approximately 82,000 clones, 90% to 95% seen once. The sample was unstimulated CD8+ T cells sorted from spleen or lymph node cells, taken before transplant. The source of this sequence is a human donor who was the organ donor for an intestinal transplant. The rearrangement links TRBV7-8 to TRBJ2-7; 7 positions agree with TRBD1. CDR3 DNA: TGTGCCAGCAGCGAAAGTACACAGGGGCATATTATCTACGAGCAGTACTTC. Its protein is CASSESTQGHIIYEQYF.